The present T cell receptor beta chain was sequenced within a study of control samples from healthy donors and cancer patients. Germline V gives CDR1 MNHEY, CDR2 SVGEGT. V was clipped by 3 bases and J by 4 bases, with 12 bases between them. This CDR3 region has 14 residues. Here immunoSEQ multiplex PCR was the method, and the copy in TCRdb shows in-frame clones only, minus some. The sample has 17,000 or so clones, more than 70% seen once. The rearrangement joins TRBV6-2 or TRBV6-3 to TRBJ1-1; D unresolved. The sample consisted of PBMCs. This TCR was sampled from a woman between 70 and 85 years old with colorectal cancer. The CDR3 bases are TGTGCCAGCAGTTATCGTGGGCCACCCACTGAAGCTTTCTTT. It codes for CASSYRGPPTEAFF.